These 2 T cell receptor beta chains originate from one sample sequenced in a study of T cell responses to AZD1222 COVID-19 vaccine. Using immunoSEQ multiplex PCR, the repertoire was profiled, and TCRdb retains in-frame clones only, with some absent. The table has fewer than 110,000 clones, around nine tenths seen once. The starting material was peripheral blood, obtained 28 days after the second AZD1222 dose. These receptors all stem from an adult who received the AZD1222 COVID-19 vaccine.

The V and J genes are TRBV27 and TRBJ1-2; 11 nucleotides agree with TRBD1. J was trimmed by 7 bases and V by 6 bases; bases with no gene match: 7. Germline CDR1 is MNHEY and CDR2 is SMNVEV (reference sequence). The CDR3 extends over 14 amino acids. The CDR3 loop reads CASSPGTGGFGYTF. CDR3 DNA: TGTGCCAGCAGCCCCGGGACAGGGGGGTTTGGCTACACCTTC.

The chain couples TRBV10-2 to TRBJ2-1; no clear D gene. The CDR3 loop spans 13 amino acids. Germline CDR1 and CDR2: WSHSY and SAAADI. Deletions cut 4 bases from V and 2 bases from J, with 6 bases between. As DNA, the CDR3 is TGCGCCAGCAGTGCCCGGGCCTACAATGAGCAGTTCTTC. It codes for CASSARAYNEQFF.